The 26 T cell receptor beta chains in this list originate from one sample, sequenced in a study of shared clonotypes between healthy human individuals. Clones were sequenced by immunoSEQ multiplex PCR, and TCRdb holds only the in-frame ones, with some missing. The sample yields a few million clones, about 94% seen once. CD45RO-negative, CCR7-selected cells formed the naive CD8 fraction, which excluded terminally differentiated effector memory CD45RA+ cells. The source material was naive CD8+ T cells from PBMCs. These receptors originate from a man aged 18 to 29 in good health. Some clones in this sample may be carry-over from other donors' samples.

V gene TRBV13 combines with J gene TRBJ2-7; D uncertain. There are 11 residues in the CDR3. Germline V gene sequence: CDR1 PRHDT, CDR2 FYEKMQ (reference sequence). Trimming removed 3 bases from V and 7 bases from J, with 7 bases in between. CDR3 region: CASSFGIEQYF. CDR3 coding DNA: TGTGCCAGCAGCTTTGGAATTGAGCAGTACTTC.

This rearrangement joins TRBV7-9 to TRBJ2-7, with D perhaps matching TRBD2 (5 bases). In germline, CDR1 is SEHNR, CDR2 FQNEAQ (reference sequence). V was pared by 3 bases and J by 5 bases, with 8 bases between. This CDR3 spans 12 amino acids. The CDR3 region has the DNA TGTGCCAGCAGCTTCACTAGTAACGAGCAGTACTTC. This translates into CASSFTSNEQYF.

J is TRBJ1-2 and V is TRBV19; perhaps TRBD1 as D (5 bases). This CDR3 spans 12 amino acids. Germline CDR1 is LNHDA and CDR2 is SQIVND (reference sequence). The V end was cut by 3 bases, the J end by 7 bases, with 9 bases between. In DNA, the CDR3 is TGTGCCAGTAGTATGGGGGGAGGTGGCTACACCTTC. This translates into CASSMGGGGYTF.

This chain connects TRBV28 to TRBJ1-5, with a tentative D call TRBD1 (5 bases). CDR1 is MDHEN and CDR2 is SYDVKM in the germline V gene. V gave up 5 bases and J gave up 7 bases, with 15 bases separating them. This CDR3 contains 14 residues. CDR3 region: CASSAREEGQPQHF. The CDR3 DNA follows: TGTGCCAGCAGTGCCAGGGAGGAAGGACAGCCCCAGCATTTT.

A note on this clone: Other DNA sequences in the same sample also yield this CDR3. The CDR3 loop reads CASSFSGAYEQYF. In DNA form, the CDR3 reads TGTGCCAGCAGTTTTAGCGGAGCATACGAGCAGTACTTC. The chain recombines TRBV27 with TRBJ2-7; maybe TRBD2 (6 bases). Germline CDR1 is MNHEY and CDR2 is SMNVEV (reference sequence). The V end was cut by 3 bases, the J end by 4 bases, with 10 bases between. The CDR3 is 13 amino acids.

Notes on this clone: This same CDR3 is encoded by further DNA sequences in the sample. The chain has TRBV5-4 and TRBJ1-1; no firm D call. Deletions cut 0 bases from V and 1 base from J, with 7 bases between. The CDR3 covers 14 residues. Looked up from germline, CDR1 is SGHNT and CDR2 is YYREEE (reference sequence). CDR3 in DNA: TGTGCCAGCAGCTTGGGGACGGCGAACACTGAAGCTTTCTTT. Protein sequence: CASSLGTANTEAFF.

DNA for the CDR3: TGTGCCAGCAGCTTAGTCGGGCGGGAGGGCCGGGACGAGCAGTACTTC. Protein sequence: CASSLVGREGRDEQYF. V gene TRBV13 combines with J gene TRBJ2-7, with 9 bases identical to TRBD2. CDR3 length: 16 amino acids. The V gene's germline CDR1 is PRHDT and CDR2 FYEKMQ (reference sequence). The V and J ends lost 1 base and 5 bases, in that order; junction bases with no gene match: 9.

The chain is built from TRBV7-2 and TRBJ2-7; 9 positions match TRBD1. The CDR3 covers 15 residues. The trim removed 3 bases at V and 2 bases at J, leaving 5 bases unmatched. CDR1 and CDR2 (germline): SGHTA, FQGNSA. The CDR3 DNA sequence: TGTGCCAGCAGCTTGTGGTGGACAGGGGCCTACGAGCAGTACTTC. Translation: CASSLWWTGAYEQYF.

The chain employs TRBV7-9 and TRBJ2-5; D tentatively reads TRBD1 or TRBD2 (5 bases each). Germline lookup yields CDR1 SEHNR and CDR2 FQNEAQ (reference sequence). The CDR3 is 16 amino acids. Trimming took 1 base from V and 9 from J, leaving 21 bases between them. As DNA, the CDR3 is TGTGCCAGCAGCTTAGGGCTAGGGGCGGAGTATAGCGCCCAGTACTTC. Translating gives CASSLGLGAEYSAQYF. Full variable domain (missing parts from reference TRBV7-9 and TRBJ2-5): DTGVSQNPRHKITKRGQNVTFRCDPISEHNRLYWYRQTLGQGPEFLTYFQNEAQLEKSRLLSDRFSAERPKGSFSTLEIQRTEQGDSAMYLCASSLGLGAEYSAQYFGPGTRLLVL.

The chain has TRBV4-1 and TRBJ2-3, with D unclear. The CDR3 covers 17 residues. The germline V gene encodes CDR1 MGHRA and CDR2 YSYEKL. The V and J ends lost 0 bases and 0 bases respectively, with 13 bases between them. The CDR3 nucleotides read TGCGCCAGCAGCCAAGATGTCGTCCAGGTCAGCACAGATACGCAGTATTTT. Translation: CASSQDVVQVSTDTQYF.

The chain employs TRBV6-5 and TRBJ2-2; D may be TRBD1 or TRBD2 (5 bases each). Trimming shortened V by 4 bases and J by 4 bases, and 16 bases separated the two germline ends. Looked up from germline, CDR1 is MNHEY and CDR2 is SVGAGI. CDR3 size: 16 residues. CDR3 bases: TGTGCCAGCAGTTGGACCTCACAGAGGGGCACCGGGGAGCTGTTTTTT. Translated, it gives CASSWTSQRGTGELFF.

This clone came up once. The rearrangement uses TRBV2 and TRBJ2-5; no clear D. The length of the CDR3 is 14 residues. The germline gives CDR1 SNHLY, CDR2 FYNNEI. With 2 bases removed from V and 2 bases from J, the gap between germline ends came to 9 bases. CDR3 DNA sequence: TGTGCCAGCAGTGAAATGCACACTCAAGAGACCCAGTACTTC. This codes for CASSEMHTQETQYF.

The V call is TRBV7-9, the J call TRBJ1-1; no clear D. The germline CDR1 and CDR2 sequences are SEHNR and FQNEAQ (reference sequence). The CDR3 runs 13 residues. V lost 4 bases and J 11 bases, leaving 17 bases between the germline ends. The CDR3 sequence: CASSSGGSPGAFF. In DNA form, the CDR3 reads TGTGCCAGCAGCTCCGGAGGGAGTCCGGGGGCTTTCTTT.

The chain links TRBV23-1 to TRBJ2-1; no reliable D call. TRBV23-1 is flagged as an ORF with uncertain function. V was clipped by 4 bases and J by 7 bases, with 20 bases between them. The CDR3 length is 16 residues. The CDR3 spells CASSLNIPLGQNEQFF. CDR3 in DNA: TGCGCCAGCAGTCTTAATATCCCCCTCGGTCAGAATGAGCAGTTCTTC.

The genes are TRBV5-1 and TRBJ2-7, with D perhaps matching TRBD2 (6 bases). The CDR3 loop spans 14 amino acids. Germline V gene data show CDR1 as SGHRS and CDR2 as YFSETQ. V was shortened by 4 bases and J by 5 bases, with 16 bases between the two germline ends. The CDR3 DNA sequence: TGCGCCAGCAGCCCTTCCCCACTAGCTCACGAGCAGTACTTC. It codes for CASSPSPLAHEQYF.

The chain has TRBV29-1 and TRBJ2-5; D is perhaps TRBD2 (5 bases). The CDR3 spans 16 residues. CDR1 is SQVTM and CDR2 is ANQGSEA in the germline V gene. V shed 0 bases and J shed 4 bases, with 18 bases lying between them. The CDR3 DNA is TGCAGCGTTGAAGATGAGGGCCCGAAGTTGGTAGAGACCCAGTACTTC. This translates into CSVEDEGPKLVETQYF.

Details on this clone: Other DNA sequences in the sample encode the same CDR3. This sequence joins TRBV7-9 and TRBJ2-7; TRBD1 matches at 10 bases. The CDR3 covers 14 residues. CDR1 and CDR2 from the germline V gene are SEHNR and FQNEAQ (reference sequence). Unmatched junction bases numbered 5, after V lost 5 bases and J lost 4 bases. The CDR3 here is CASSPRDRGYEQYF. The DNA for the CDR3 is TGTGCCAGCAGCCCCCGGGACAGGGGTTACGAGCAGTACTTC. Full variable domain (rest looked up from reference TRBV7-9 and TRBJ2-7): DTGVSQNPRHKITKRGQNVTFRCDPISEHNRLYWYRQTLGQGPEFLTYFQNEAQLEKSRLLSDRFSAERPKGSFSTLEIQRTEQGDSAMYLCASSPRDRGYEQYFGPGTRLTVT.

The chain has TRBV5-1 and TRBJ1-2, with D unclear. Trimming took 0 bases from V and 6 from J, leaving 18 bases between them. CDR1 and CDR2 from the germline V gene are SGHRS and YFSETQ. This CDR3 is 16 amino acids long. The CDR3 loop reads CASSLEGPGLGDGYTF. DNA of the CDR3: TGCGCCAGCAGCTTGGAAGGGCCCGGGCTTGGGGATGGCTACACCTTC.

V is TRBV6-5 and J is TRBJ2-1, with TRBD2 identical over 9 bases. This CDR3 has 16 amino acids. J gave up 4 bases and V 2 bases, and 6 bases lay outside the gene matches. CDR1 MNHEY and CDR2 SVGAGI come from the germline V gene. The CDR3 DNA reads TGTGCCAGCAGTTACGGGTCGACTAGCGGTTACAATGAGCAGTTCTTC. Protein sequence: CASSYGSTSGYNEQFF.

The genes are TRBV29-1 and TRBJ2-5; 9 nucleotides line up with TRBD1. The J call may be incorrect, as the DNA end agrees better with TRBJ2-7. CDR1 SQVTM and CDR2 ANQGSEA come from the germline V gene. This CDR3 is 14 amino acids long. In DNA form, the CDR3 reads TGCAGCGTTGACGGGGGGACAGGGTACCCCGAGCAGTACTTC. Translating it yields CSVDGGTGYPEQYF.

The chain couples TRBV15 to TRBJ2-2, with a possible D match to TRBD1 (6 bases). The V gene lost 3 bases and the J gene lost 5 bases, with 10 bases spanning the gap. The CDR3 totals 14 residues. CDR1 and CDR2 from the germline V gene are LNHNV and YYDKDF (reference sequence). The CDR3 is CATSRDRRTGELFF. The CDR3 coding sequence is TGTGCCACCAGCAGGGACAGACGTACCGGGGAGCTGTTTTTT. The full variable domain, completed using reference TRBV15 and TRBJ2-2, is DAMVIQNPRYQVTQFGKPVTLSCSQTLNHNVMYWYQQKSSQAPKLLFHYYDKDFNNEADTPDNFQSRRPNTSFCFLDIRSPGLGDTAMYLCATSRDRRTGELFFGEGSRLTVL.

This chain links TRBV4-1 with TRBJ2-1; 12 bases fit TRBD2. The germline V gene has CDR1 MGHRA and CDR2 YSYEKL. With 1 base clipped from V and 4 bases from J, the junction kept 8 bases outside the gene matches. There are 18 residues in the CDR3. The CDR3 coding sequence is TGCGCCAGCAGCCAAGGGTTCGGCGGACTAGCGGGATACAATGAGCAGTTCTTC. Amino acid sequence: CASSQGFGGLAGYNEQFF.

In its sample, this clone was seen once. The CDR3 region has the DNA TGCGCCAGCAGTGAGCTTGCGGGAGCGAGGGAGCAGTACTTC. Residues: CASSELAGAREQYF. The chain is built from TRBV10-2 and TRBJ2-7, with 7 bases matching TRBD2. Trimming removed 2 bases from V and 7 bases from J; junction bases left unmatched: 8. This CDR3 has 14 amino acids. Germline assignment: CDR1 WSHSY and CDR2 SAAADI.

This chain joins TRBV7-9 and TRBJ2-1; TRBD1 aligns across 9 bases. Trimming removed 3 bases from V and 8 bases from J; junction bases left unmatched: 8. The germline CDR1 and CDR2 sequences are SEHNR and FQNEAQ (reference sequence). This CDR3 spans 15 amino acids. This chain's CDR3 is CASSLYRGPEDEQFF. The DNA of the CDR3 is TGTGCCAGCAGCTTGTACAGGGGGCCCGAGGATGAGCAGTTCTTC.

The gene calls are TRBV7-7 and TRBJ2-1; D might be TRBD1 (6 bases). Germline CDR1 reads SSHAT; CDR2 reads FNYEAQ (reference sequence). Trimming took 3 bases from V and 4 from J, leaving 13 bases between them. The CDR3 covers 15 residues. CDR3 sequence: CASSLGAPSYNEQFF. CDR3 nucleotides: TGTGCCAGCAGCTTGGGGGCCCCCTCTTACAATGAGCAGTTCTTC.

V gene TRBV13 combines with J gene TRBJ2-7; no clear D. Germline V gene sequence: CDR1 PRHDT, CDR2 FYEKMQ (reference sequence). The ends were cut back, 7 bases at V and 4 bases at J, with 14 bases in the middle. This CDR3 contains 13 residues. The CDR3 region has the DNA TGTGCCAGCACGGAACGGCTACGGTACGAGCAGTACTTC. This sequence encodes CASTERLRYEQYF.